The rows below give T cell receptor beta chains drawn from one sample of a study of regulatory T cells in long-lasting Graves disease. TCRdb passed the multiplex PCR reads through MiXCR, listing each CDR3 protein once. The sample yields a few hundred thousand distinct CDR3 sequences, roughly 25% seen once. The sequencing used peripheral blood mononuclear cells (PBMCs), collected when the disease was refractory, from a patient treated with antithyroid drugs. These receptors were obtained from a woman between 40 and 55 years old with Graves disease. CDR3s include the opening cysteine and the closing phenylalanine or tryptophan. Fields, in order: clone size, V gene, J gene, D gene, CDR3 DNA, CDR3 protein. A D gene is named only where the DNA matches it firmly. Clone sizes are given selectively: once, few, many, or a class where the clone is expanded.

>many|TRBV6-1|TRBJ2-7|-
TGTGCCAGCACCCGGGGGTGGGGCGGGGACAGCTCCTACGAGCAGTACTTC
CASTRGWGGDSSYEQYF
>few|TRBV20-1|TRBJ2-7|-
TGCAGTGCTCAAAGTCTCCGATACTACGAGCAGTACTTC
CSAQSLRYYEQYF
>many|TRBV10-1|TRBJ1-1|-
TGCGCCAGCAGCGTCAGTCGGGACACTGAAGCTTTCTTT
CASSVSRDTEAFF
>-|TRBV12-3/TRBV12-4|TRBJ2-5|TRBD1
TGTGCCAGCAGTCCCGAAGCAACAGGGGGCTCAGAGACCCAGTACTTC
CASSPEATGGSETQYF
>few|TRBV5-1|TRBJ2-5|-
TGCGCCAGCAGCTTGGTACGGCGGGAACTCCAAGAGACCCAGTACTTC
CASSLVRRELQETQYF
>many|TRBV28|TRBJ1-5|TRBD1
TGTGCCAGCCCTCCCGGGACAGGGGCTAGCAATCAGCCCCAGCATTTT
CASPPGTGASNQPQHF
>-|TRBV10-2|TRBJ2-7|TRBD1
TGCGCCAGCCGGGGCCAGGGGGATGTCGAGCAGTACTTC
CASRGQGDVEQYF
>-|TRBV6-4|TRBJ2-5|-
TGTGCCAGTCGTTCGGTCGATCGAGAGACCCAGTACTTC
CASRSVDRETQYF
>many|TRBV11-3|TRBJ2-7|TRBD1
TGTGCCAGCAGCGTGGGACAGCCATACGAGCAGTACTTC
CASSVGQPYEQYF
>few|TRBV29-1|TRBJ1-2|-
TGCAGCGCCCCGTCCGGGACACCGGTCGGCTACACCTTC
CSAPSGTPVGYTF
>few|TRBV6-1|TRBJ2-5|-
TGTGCCAGCAGTATGAGAGTCCTGGGGGAGACCCAGTACTTC
CASSMRVLGETQYF
>few|TRBV5-1|TRBJ2-2|-
TGCGCCAGCAGCCCGGACGGCAGTAACACCGGGGAGCTGTTTTTT
CASSPDGSNTGELFF
>many|TRBV27|TRBJ2-7|-
TGTGCCAGCAGAACCCCGTCCGGGAGCTCCTACGAGCAGTACTTC
CASRTPSGSSYEQYF
>many|TRBV27|TRBJ2-2|-
TGTGCCAGCAGTACAGGGTTCGGGGAGCTGTTTTTT
CASSTGFGELFF
>few|TRBV29-1|TRBJ1-3|-
TGCAGCGCCCTCTCTGGAAACACCATATATTTT
CSALSGNTIYF
>-|TRBV12-3/TRBV12-4|TRBJ2-1|TRBD1
TGTGCCAGCAGTTCTAGATACAGGGGCCTTGGGTCCTACAATGAGCAGTTCTTC
CASSSRYRGLGSYNEQFF
>many|TRBV28|TRBJ1-1|-
TGTGCCAGCAGTTACGGGGCGGAGAACACTGAAGCTTTCTTT
CASSYGAENTEAFF
>many|TRBV28|TRBJ2-7|-
TGTGCCAGCAGTTCTTACCCACGGGCCCTTTCCTACGAGCAGTACTTC
CASSSYPRALSYEQYF
>many|TRBV28|TRBJ1-5|-
TGTGCCAGCCGGGGGGGGCAGGGTCAGCCCCAGCATTTT
CASRGGQGQPQHF
>-|TRBV18|TRBJ2-5|-
TGTGCCAGCTCACCACAGACAGGTGTTGAGACCCAGTACTTC
CASSPQTGVETQYF
>-|TRBV7-2|TRBJ1-4|-
TGTGCCAGCAGCTTAGTTACGGCAACCGTTAATGAAAAACTGTTTTTT
CASSLVTATVNEKLFF
>-|TRBV6-5|TRBJ2-2|-
TGTGCCAGCAGTTATCGGCTGAACACCGGGGAGCTGTTTTTT
CASSYRLNTGELFF
>few|TRBV20-1|TRBJ2-7|-
TGCAGTGCTACCCCCCCCGGGGGGTACTTC
CSATPPGGYF
>-|TRBV7-9|TRBJ2-6|TRBD1
TGTGCCAGCAGCTTAAGGCCGGACAGGGCCTTCTCTGGGGCCAACGTCCTGACTTTC
CASSLRPDRAFSGANVLTF
>many|TRBV13|TRBJ1-2|-
TGTGCCAGCAGCCCGTCAGACGACACAGCCGCCACCTTC
CASSPSDDTAATF
>many|TRBV11-2|TRBJ2-5|-
TGTGCCAGCAGCTTACTAGCGATCCAAGAGACCCAGTACTTC
CASSLLAIQETQYF
>few|TRBV4-1|TRBJ2-7|TRBD2
TGCGCCAGCAGCCAAGCGGGACTAGCGGGAACCTACGAGCAGTACTTC
CASSQAGLAGTYEQYF
>many|TRBV11-2|TRBJ2-7|-
TGTGCCAGCAGCTTAGCCCAGAATTACGAGCAGTACTTC
CASSLAQNYEQYF
>many|TRBV19|TRBJ1-1|-
TGTGCCAGTAGTATAGATGCAGGCCTGACTGAAGCTTTCTTT
CASSIDAGLTEAFF
>-|TRBV15|TRBJ2-7|TRBD1
TGTGCCACCAGTTCCGACAGGGGTTGGTACGAGCAGTACTTC
CATSSDRGWYEQYF
>few|TRBV7-9|TRBJ1-2|-
TGTGCCAGCAGCGACTCACCCCAGGAGTCTGATGGCTACACCTTC
CASSDSPQESDGYTF
>-|TRBV7-9|TRBJ2-2|-
TGTGCCAGCAGTCCTATCTACACCGGGGAGCTGTTTTTT
CASSPIYTGELFF
>many|TRBV12-3/TRBV12-4|TRBJ1-1|-
TGTGCCAGCAGCCGAACGAATCTAGGACAGCCAGCTTTCTTT
CASSRTNLGQPAFF
>many|TRBV28|TRBJ2-7|-
TGTGCCAGCAGTTTTCCCGAGCGGCCTCCCTACGAGCAGTACTTC
CASSFPERPPYEQYF
>many|TRBV20-1|TRBJ2-4|TRBD1
TGCAGTGCTAGATTACCGGCCCCGAGACAGGGAAAAGCCAAAAACATTCAGTACTTC
CSARLPAPRQGKAKNIQYF
>-|TRBV7-9|TRBJ2-2|-
TGTGCCAGCAGCATGGCACAATACACCGGGGAGCTGTTTTTT
CASSMAQYTGELFF
>many|TRBV5-1|TRBJ1-1|-
TGCGCCAGCAGCATTTGGACCGCGATGAACACTGAAGCTTTCTTT
CASSIWTAMNTEAFF
>-|TRBV7-6|TRBJ2-1|-
TGTGCCAGCAGCTTGGGCGGGATTACCTACAATGAGCAGTTCTTC
CASSLGGITYNEQFF
>many|TRBV28|TRBJ2-7|-
TGTGCCAGCGTCAAGAGCTCCTACGAGCAGTACTTC
CASVKSSYEQYF
>-|TRBV10-3|TRBJ2-7|-
TGTGCCATCCAATCCGGGACACCGAGGCCGAGCTCCTACGAGCAGTACTTC
CAIQSGTPRPSSYEQYF
>few|TRBV19|TRBJ1-5|-
TGTGCCAGTAGTGATTTTGATCAGCCCCAGCATTTT
CASSDFDQPQHF
>many|TRBV28|TRBJ2-2|TRBD2
TGTGCCAGCAGTGGGATTCTACTAGCGGGAGGGACCGGGGAGCTGTTTTTT
CASSGILLAGGTGELFF
>few|TRBV30|TRBJ2-1|-
TGTGCCTGGGCCCAAGGACTCGAGCAGTTCTTC
CAWAQGLEQFF
>-|TRBV3-1|TRBJ2-2|-
TGTGCCAGCAGCCAAGCTTGGACCGGGGAGCTGCTTTTT
CASSQAWTGELLF
>few|TRBV6-1|TRBJ1-6|-
TGTGCCAGCAGAACTACCCTGGGAGTCTCACCCCTCCACTTT
CASRTTLGVSPLHF
>-|TRBV20-1|TRBJ2-3|TRBD2
TGCAGTGCTAGAATGGGACTAGCGGGAGAGGGGCAGTATTTT
CSARMGLAGEGQYF
>many|TRBV28|TRBJ1-1|-
TGTGCCCTCGAAGGGAACACTGAAGCTTTCTTT
CALEGNTEAFF
>-|TRBV6-9|TRBJ2-3|TRBD2
TGTGCCAGCAGTTATCGAGTGGGAGCGGGAGGCACAGATACGCAGTATTTT
CASSYRVGAGGTDTQYF
>many|TRBV27|TRBJ2-5|-
TGTGCCAGCAGTTTCCTAGGGGGGGATGAAGAGACCCAGTACTTC
CASSFLGGDEETQYF